This T cell receptor (beta chain) was retrieved from a study of cytomegalovirus exposure and HLA in healthy donors. Study information: A previous analysis identified 100 million to 120 million unique TCR beta sequences derived from 180 million or so T cells.

This clone has only one observation. Its matching antigen is unknown. 60 Vbeta and 13 Jbeta primers were used in PCR. Profiled with immunoSEQ multiplex PCR; TCRdb holds only in-frame clones, not every one. The sample lists approximately 170,000 clones; approximately 84% were seen once. Losses at the gene ends were 5 bases for V and 8 bases for J; bases not matched to a gene: 12. The germline CDR1 and CDR2 sequences are SEHNR and FQNEAQ (reference sequence). CDR3 length: 15 residues. General study points: A missense variant in DCLRE1C was later tied to TCR beta V- and J-gene trimming. There was a cluster of highly shared sequence variants that was likely a sequencing artifact. Exclusion as indistinguishable affected some V segments, including TRBV6-2 and TRBV6-3.

This clonotype originated in a woman between 40 and 55 years old in good health and CMV-seropositive. The sequenced material came from PBMCs. This chain uses TRBV7-9 with TRBJ2-1; TRBD2 matches at 7 bases. The CDR3 sequence is CASSPRLAGVDEQFF. Here the CDR3 DNA reads TGTGCCAGCAGCCCCAGACTAGCTGGGGTCGATGAGCAGTTCTTC.